Given below is one T cell receptor (beta chain) in context. The sample is drawn from a study of blood T cell repertoires in COVID-19. Study at large: Acute and convalescent COVID-19 specimens originated in the United States, Italy and Spain. T cells, B-cell-depleted T cells, or PBMCs supplied cDNA or gDNA.

Original analysis: How many nucleated cells were present was estimated from reference gene primer amplification. Libraries were prepared by immunoSEQ multiplex PCR; TCRdb keeps only in-frame clonotypes and omits some of them. V, J and clone size are taken as reported in that table, and D and trimming were inferred from the DNA itself. The sample holds some 400,000 clones, 90% seen once. Trimming pared 0 bases from V and 1 base from J, leaving 7 bases between. The CDR3 runs to 15 residues. Germline CDR1 reads MGHRA; CDR2 reads YSYEKL. The sequence was collected from a man aged 18 to 30 with active or convalescent COVID-19. The material sequenced was peripheral blood. J is TRBJ1-3 and V is TRBV4-1; D gene uncertain. CDR3 in DNA: TGCGCCAGCAGCCAAGATCCGGGGTCTGGAAACACCATATATTTT. Translation gives CASSQDPGSGNTIYF.